This entry is about one T cell receptor beta chain. Its antigen is not identified. TCRdb used MiXCR to reprocess the 5' RACE reads, holding one entry per CDR3 protein. The table lists about 120,000 distinct CDR3 sequences, about 8.4% of them singletons, with approximately 37% in the top ten. This sample is part of a study of T cells after yellow fever vaccination. As for the study in general: SMART-Seq v4 Ultra Low Input prepared the low-cell-number fractions.

V dropped 3 bases and J dropped 1 base, with 0 bases sitting between them. In germline, CDR1 is MGHDK, CDR2 SYGVNS. The CDR3 consists of 11 residues. Overall study findings and caveats: Booster sampling recovered most clones from primary vaccination (96% CD4, around 88% CD8). Abundant clonotypes from the bulk population could have been carried over as contaminants into FACS-sorted repertoires.

The genes are TRBV25-1 and TRBJ1-2; no firm D call. The clonotype was recovered from a man between 18 and 35 years old who received the YFV17D yellow fever vaccine. The sample in question was CD8+ T cells sorted from PBMCs, obtained on the day of the yellow fever booster vaccination. In DNA, the CDR3 is TGTGCCAGCAGTGATAACTATGGCTACACCTTC. This translates into CASSDNYGYTF.